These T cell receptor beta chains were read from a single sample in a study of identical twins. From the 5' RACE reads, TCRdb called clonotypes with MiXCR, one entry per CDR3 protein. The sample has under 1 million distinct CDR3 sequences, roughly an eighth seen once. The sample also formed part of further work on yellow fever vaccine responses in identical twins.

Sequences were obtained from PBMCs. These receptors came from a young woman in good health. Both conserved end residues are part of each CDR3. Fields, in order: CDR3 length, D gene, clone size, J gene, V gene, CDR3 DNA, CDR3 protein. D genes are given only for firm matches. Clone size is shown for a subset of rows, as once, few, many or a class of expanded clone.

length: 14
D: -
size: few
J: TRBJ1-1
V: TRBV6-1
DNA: TGTGCCAGCAGTCTAAACCTTAAGGAAACTGAAGCTTTCTTT
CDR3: CASSLNLKETEAFF

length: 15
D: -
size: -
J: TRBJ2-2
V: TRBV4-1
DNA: TGCGCCAGCAGCCAAGTCAGGGGGGCTGGCGGGGAGCTGTTTTTT
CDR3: CASSQVRGAGGELFF

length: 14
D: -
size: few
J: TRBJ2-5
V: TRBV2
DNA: TGTGCCAGCAGTGAAGCGAACGGCAAGGAGACCCAGTACTTC
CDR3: CASSEANGKETQYF

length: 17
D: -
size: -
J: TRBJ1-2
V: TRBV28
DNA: TGTGCCAGCAGTCCCCAAACCCACATTGGGGGCGGTTCGGGCTACACCTTC
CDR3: CASSPQTHIGGGSGYTF

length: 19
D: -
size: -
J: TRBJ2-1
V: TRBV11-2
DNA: TGTGCCAGCAGCCTTTGGAGGGGGTGGCAGGGTGCCTCCTACAATGAGCAGTTCTTC
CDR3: CASSLWRGWQGASYNEQFF

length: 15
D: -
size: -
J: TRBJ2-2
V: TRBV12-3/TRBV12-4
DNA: TGTGCCAGCAGAGCCTTCGGGGGGAACACCGGGGAGCTGTTTTTT
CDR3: CASRAFGGNTGELFF

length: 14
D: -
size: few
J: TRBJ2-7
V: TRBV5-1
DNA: TGCGCCAGCAGCTTCGGGACGGATGTCGTTGTGCAGTACTTC
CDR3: CASSFGTDVVVQYF

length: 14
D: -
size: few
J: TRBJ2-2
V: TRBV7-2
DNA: TGTGCCAGCAGCCAAAATGCCGTTACCGGGGAGCTGTTTTTT
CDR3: CASSQNAVTGELFF

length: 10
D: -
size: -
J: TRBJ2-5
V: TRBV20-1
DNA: TGCAGTGTTTCACAGGAGACCCAGTACTTC
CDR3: CSVSQETQYF

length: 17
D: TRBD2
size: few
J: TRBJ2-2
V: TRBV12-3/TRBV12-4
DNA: TGTGCCAGCAGCCCAGCCCGACTAGCGGGAGAGCTTGGGGAGCTGTTTTTT
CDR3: CASSPARLAGELGELFF

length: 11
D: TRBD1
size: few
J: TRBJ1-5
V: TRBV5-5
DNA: TGTGCCAGCAGGCGCGGGACAGGAGCTTTTTTT
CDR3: CASRRGTGAFF

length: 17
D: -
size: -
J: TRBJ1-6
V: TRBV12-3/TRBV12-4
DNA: TGTGCCAGCAGTTTCCGCTCATCTGACACTTATAATTCACCCCTCCACTTT
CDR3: CASSFRSSDTYNSPLHF

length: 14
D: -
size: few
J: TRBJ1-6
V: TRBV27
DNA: TGTGCCAGCAGTTTTTCGCAGGACAATTCACCCCTCCACTTT
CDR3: CASSFSQDNSPLHF

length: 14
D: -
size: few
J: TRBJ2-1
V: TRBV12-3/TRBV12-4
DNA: TGTGCCAGCAGTCGGGACTTCTCCTACAATGAGCAGTTCTTC
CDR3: CASSRDFSYNEQFF

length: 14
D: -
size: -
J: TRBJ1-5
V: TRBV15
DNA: TGTGCCACCAGCAGAGATTGGGGAACGTCCGGTATAGATTTT
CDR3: CATSRDWGTSGIDF

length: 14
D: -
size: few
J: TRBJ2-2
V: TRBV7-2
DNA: TGTGCCAGCAGCTTACCGGCGTACACCGGGGAGCTGTTTTTT
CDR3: CASSLPAYTGELFF

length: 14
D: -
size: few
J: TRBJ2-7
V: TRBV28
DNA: TGTGCCAGCAGTTTAGTCCGCGGGATAGTCGAGCAGTACTTC
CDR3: CASSLVRGIVEQYF

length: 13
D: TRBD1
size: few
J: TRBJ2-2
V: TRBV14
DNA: TGTGCCAGCAGCCAAAACAGGGGCCGGGAGCTGTTTTTT
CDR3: CASSQNRGRELFF

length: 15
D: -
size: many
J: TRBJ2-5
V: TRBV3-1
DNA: TGTGCCAGCAGCCAGAGGGACACTCCATCTGGGACCCAGTACTTC
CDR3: CASSQRDTPSGTQYF

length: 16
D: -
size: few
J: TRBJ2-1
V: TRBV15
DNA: TGTGCCACCAGCAGAGACCCCTTGGACGGTAACAATGAGCAGTTCTTC
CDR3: CATSRDPLDGNNEQFF

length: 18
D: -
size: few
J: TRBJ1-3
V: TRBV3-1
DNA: TGTGCCAGCAGCCAAGAGTTCGGGGATTCAGTCTCTGGAAACACCATATATTTT
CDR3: CASSQEFGDSVSGNTIYF

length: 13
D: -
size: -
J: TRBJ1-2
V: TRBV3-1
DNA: TGTGCCAGCAGCCGCCAGGGAACCTATGGCTACACCTTC
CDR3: CASSRQGTYGYTF

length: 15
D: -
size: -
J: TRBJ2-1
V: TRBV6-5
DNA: TGTGCCAGCAGTTACCCCGGGCTCGCGGCGCATGAGCAGTTCTTC
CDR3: CASSYPGLAAHEQFF

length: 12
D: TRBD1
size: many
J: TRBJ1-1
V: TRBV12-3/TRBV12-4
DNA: TGTGCCAGCAGTAGGGACAGGACTGAAGCTTTCTTT
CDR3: CASSRDRTEAFF

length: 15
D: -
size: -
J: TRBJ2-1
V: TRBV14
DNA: TGTGCCAGCACCGCAGGCTACGGGAGTCGGAATGAGCAGTTCTTC
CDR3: CASTAGYGSRNEQFF

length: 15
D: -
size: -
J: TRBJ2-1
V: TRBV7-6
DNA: TGTGCCAGCAGCGCGGGCGGATTAGATACAATGGGGCAGTTCTTC
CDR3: CASSAGGLDTMGQFF

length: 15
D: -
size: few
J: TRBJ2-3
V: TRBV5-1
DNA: TGCGCCAGTTCCACCACAGGGTACGGCGCAGATACGCAGTATTTT
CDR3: CASSTTGYGADTQYF

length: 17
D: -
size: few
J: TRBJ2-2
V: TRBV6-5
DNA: TGTGCCAGCAGTTACTCGCCGTCAGTACGGGGGACCGGGGAGCTGTTTTTT
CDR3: CASSYSPSVRGTGELFF

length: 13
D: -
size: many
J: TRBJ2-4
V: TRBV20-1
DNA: TGCAGTGCTAGAAGGGGAGGAGAAAACATTCAGTACTTC
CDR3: CSARRGGENIQYF

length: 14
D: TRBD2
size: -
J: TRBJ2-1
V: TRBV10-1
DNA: TGCGCCAGCAGTACCGGGACTAGGTACAATGAGCAGTTCTTC
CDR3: CASSTGTRYNEQFF

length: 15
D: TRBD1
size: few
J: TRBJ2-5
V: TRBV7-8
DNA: TGTGCCAGCAGCCTACCGGGACAGTGGGAAGAGACCCAGTACTTC
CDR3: CASSLPGQWEETQYF

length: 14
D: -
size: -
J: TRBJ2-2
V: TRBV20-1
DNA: TGCAGTGCTAGAGGGGCGACAGTAGCCGGGGAGCTGTTTTTT
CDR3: CSARGATVAGELFF

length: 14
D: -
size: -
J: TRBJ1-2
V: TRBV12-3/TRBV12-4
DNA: TGTGCCAGCACGCTGTCCGGGCCTAACTATGGCTACACCTTC
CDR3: CASTLSGPNYGYTF

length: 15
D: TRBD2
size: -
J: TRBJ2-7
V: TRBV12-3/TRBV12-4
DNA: TGTGCCAGCAGTCCTAGCGGGAGGTTAACCTACGAGCAGTACTTC
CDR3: CASSPSGRLTYEQYF

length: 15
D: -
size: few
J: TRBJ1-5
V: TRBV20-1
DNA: TGCAGTGCTAGAGACGGCGGGTCGGGGGCCCGGCCCCAGCATTTT
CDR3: CSARDGGSGARPQHF

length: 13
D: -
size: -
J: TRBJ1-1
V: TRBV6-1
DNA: TGTGCCAGCAGTGAAGTTTCGGAGGGGGAGGCTTTCTTT
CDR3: CASSEVSEGEAFF

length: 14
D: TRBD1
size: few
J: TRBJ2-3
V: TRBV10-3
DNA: TGTGCCATCAGAGGACAGGGGGCATCAGATACGCAGTATTTT
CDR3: CAIRGQGASDTQYF

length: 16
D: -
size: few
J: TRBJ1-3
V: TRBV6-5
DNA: TGTGCCAGCAGTTACTCCGTGGGGGTAGGCGGAAACACCATATATTTT
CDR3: CASSYSVGVGGNTIYF

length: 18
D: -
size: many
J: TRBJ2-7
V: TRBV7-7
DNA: TGTGCCAGCAGCTTATTGTCCCTGGGGCAGGGAGATAGCTACGAGCAGTACTTC
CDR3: CASSLLSLGQGDSYEQYF

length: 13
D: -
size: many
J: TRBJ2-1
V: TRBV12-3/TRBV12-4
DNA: TGTGCCAGCAGGAGCGGCTCCTACAATGAGCAGTTCTTC
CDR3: CASRSGSYNEQFF

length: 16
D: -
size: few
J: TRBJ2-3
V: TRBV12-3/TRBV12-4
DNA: TGTGCCAGCAGTCCGCGGGACATCCGTAGCACAGATACGCAGTATTTT
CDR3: CASSPRDIRSTDTQYF

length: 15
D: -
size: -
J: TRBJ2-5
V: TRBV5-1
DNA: TGCGCCAGCAGGGGGGGGGCCATCCTCCAAGAGACCCAGTACTTC
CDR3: CASRGGAILQETQYF

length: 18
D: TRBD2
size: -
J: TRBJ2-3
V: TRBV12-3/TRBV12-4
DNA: TGTGCCAGCAGCAGAACGGGACTAGCGGGGACCCGCACAGATACGCAGTATTTT
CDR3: CASSRTGLAGTRTDTQYF

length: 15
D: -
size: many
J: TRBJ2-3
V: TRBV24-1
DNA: TGTGCCACCAGTGATCCCGTGAAAAGCACAGATACGCAGTATTTT
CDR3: CATSDPVKSTDTQYF

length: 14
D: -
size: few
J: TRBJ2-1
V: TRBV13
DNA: TGTGCCAGCAGCCAAAGGGCTGCTCGGAATGAGCAGTTCTTC
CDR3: CASSQRAARNEQFF

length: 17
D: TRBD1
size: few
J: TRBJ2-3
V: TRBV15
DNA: TGTGCCACCAGCAGCCCCCCTAAGGGACAGGGGGCAGATACGCAGTATTTT
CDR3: CATSSPPKGQGADTQYF

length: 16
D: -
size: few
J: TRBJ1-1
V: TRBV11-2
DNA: TGTGCCAGCAGCTTAGGAGGTGAAACTAGATTACCTGAAGCTTTCTTT
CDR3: CASSLGGETRLPEAFF

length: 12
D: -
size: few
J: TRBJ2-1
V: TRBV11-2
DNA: TGTGCCAGCAGCCTCCTTGAGGATGAGCAGTTCTTC
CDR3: CASSLLEDEQFF

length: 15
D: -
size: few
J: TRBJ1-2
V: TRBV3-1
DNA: TGTGCCAGCAGCCAAGAGGGGACACCCAGCTATGGCTACACCTTC
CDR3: CASSQEGTPSYGYTF

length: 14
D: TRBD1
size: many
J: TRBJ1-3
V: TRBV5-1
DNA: TGCGCCAGTCGAGGACAGGGGGCGCGGAACACCATATATTTT
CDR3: CASRGQGARNTIYF